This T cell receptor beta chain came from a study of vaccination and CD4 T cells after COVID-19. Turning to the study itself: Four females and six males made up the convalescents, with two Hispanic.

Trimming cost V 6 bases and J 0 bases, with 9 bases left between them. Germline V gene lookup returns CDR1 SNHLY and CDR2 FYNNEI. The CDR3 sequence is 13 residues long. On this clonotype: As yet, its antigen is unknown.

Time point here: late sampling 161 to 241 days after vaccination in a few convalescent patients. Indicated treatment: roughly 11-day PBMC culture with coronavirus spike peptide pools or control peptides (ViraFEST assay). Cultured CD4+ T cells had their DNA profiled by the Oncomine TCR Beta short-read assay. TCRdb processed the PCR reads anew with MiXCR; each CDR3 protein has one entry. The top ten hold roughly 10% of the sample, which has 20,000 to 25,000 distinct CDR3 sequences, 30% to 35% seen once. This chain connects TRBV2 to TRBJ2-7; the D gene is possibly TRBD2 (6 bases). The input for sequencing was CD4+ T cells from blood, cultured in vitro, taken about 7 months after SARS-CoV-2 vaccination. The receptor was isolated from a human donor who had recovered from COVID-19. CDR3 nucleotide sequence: TGTGCCAGCAGGCGGGAACACTCCTACGAGCAGTACTTC. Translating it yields CASRREHSYEQYF.